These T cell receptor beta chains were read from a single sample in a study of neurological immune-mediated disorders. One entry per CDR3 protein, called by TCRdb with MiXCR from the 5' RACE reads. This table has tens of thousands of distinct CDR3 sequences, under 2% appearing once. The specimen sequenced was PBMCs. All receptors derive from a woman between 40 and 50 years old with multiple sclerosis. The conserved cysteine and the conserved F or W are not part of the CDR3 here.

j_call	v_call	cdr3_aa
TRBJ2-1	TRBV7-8	ASSPLAGSYNEQF
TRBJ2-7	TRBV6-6	ASRITSGGSYEQY
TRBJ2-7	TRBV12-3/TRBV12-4	ASSLQAPRNEQY
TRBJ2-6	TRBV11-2	ASSLPPSPGFSLGANVLT
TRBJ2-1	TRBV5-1	ASSPQGTGVGEQF
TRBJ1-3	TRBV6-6	ASSYSVNTIY
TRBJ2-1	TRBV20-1	SARDRRFEGPYNEQF
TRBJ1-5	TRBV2	ASKDSEDQPQH
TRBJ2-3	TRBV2	AGGGPFTDTQY
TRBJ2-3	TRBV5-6	ASSLAGLENTDTQY
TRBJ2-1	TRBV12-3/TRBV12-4	APGPGPGDEQF
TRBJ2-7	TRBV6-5	ASSPKLGDEQY
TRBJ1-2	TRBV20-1	SASRQGGPGPYGYT
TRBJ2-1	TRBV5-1	ASTPPGSSYNEQF
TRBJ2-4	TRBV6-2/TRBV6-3	ASRFRDSFGKNIQY
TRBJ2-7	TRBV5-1	ASSDDRSPYEQY
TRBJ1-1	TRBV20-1	SASLTGTEAF
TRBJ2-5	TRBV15	ATSTEWGGETQY
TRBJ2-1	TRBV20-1	SARDTGAREQF
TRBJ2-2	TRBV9	ASSVDGGGTGELF
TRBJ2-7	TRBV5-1	ASSPGQGNEQY
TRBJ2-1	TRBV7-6	ASSLAGGRSNEQF
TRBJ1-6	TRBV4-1	ASSHPGLYNSPLH
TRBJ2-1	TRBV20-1	SAITGALFYNEQF
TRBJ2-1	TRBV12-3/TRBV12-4	ASSRDNYNEQF
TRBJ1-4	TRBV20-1	SARSPRHEKLF
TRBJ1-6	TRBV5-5	ASSLLPNSPLH
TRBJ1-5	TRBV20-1	SARDSLSNQPQH
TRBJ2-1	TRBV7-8	ASSSSVSRASYNEQF